The clone carrying this T cell receptor (beta chain) has a handful of counts. Its antigen is unknown. The data stem from a study of a mutant IDH1 vaccine in newly diagnosed glioma. Germline V CDR1 and CDR2: SNHLY, FYNNEI. V was trimmed by 4 bases and J by 4 bases, leaving 19 bases between them. The CDR3 is made up of 17 amino acids. As for time point: week 47, end of study. Vaccination used 300 ug of mutant IDH1 20-mer peptide per dose, with topical imiquimod. Profiled with immunoSEQ multiplex PCR; TCRdb holds only in-frame clones, not every one. The data hold 60,000 to 65,000 clones, with about four fifths observed a single time.

Specimen: PBMCs, collected from a glioma patient whose treatment included an IDH1 peptide vaccine. This TCR was sampled from a man under 40 with glioma. The rearrangement uses TRBV2 and TRBJ2-2; TRBD1 might be the D (7 bases). CDR3 loop: CASSAGGGRRGTGELFF. DNA for the CDR3: TGTGCCAGCAGTGCAGGAGGGGGCCGACGAGGCACCGGGGAGCTGTTTTTT.